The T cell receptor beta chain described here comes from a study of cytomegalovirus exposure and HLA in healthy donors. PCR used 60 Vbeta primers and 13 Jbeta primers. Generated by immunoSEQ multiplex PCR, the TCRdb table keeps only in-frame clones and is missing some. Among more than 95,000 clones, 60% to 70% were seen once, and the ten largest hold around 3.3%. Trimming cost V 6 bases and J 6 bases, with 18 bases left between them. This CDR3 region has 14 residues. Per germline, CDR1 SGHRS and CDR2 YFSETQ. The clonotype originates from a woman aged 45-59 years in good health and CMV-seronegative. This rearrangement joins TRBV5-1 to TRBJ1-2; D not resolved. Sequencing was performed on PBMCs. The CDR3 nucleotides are TGCGCCAGCACCGACATGACATGGCCCAATGGCTACACCTTC. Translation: CASTDMTWPNGYTF.